The 3 T cell receptor beta chains below were found in one sample sequenced in a study of CD8 T cells in Susac syndrome. A quantity of about 0.45 to 1 ug RNA underwent reverse transcription using random hexamers. MiXCR, run by TCRdb on the immunoSEQ multiplex PCR reads, gives a single entry per CDR3 protein. The repertoire includes about 94,000 distinct CDR3 sequences, over 90% of them detected once, and about 0.3% sits in the top ten. Source material: CD4+ T cells from PBMCs. These receptors originate from a human donor with Susac syndrome.

The V gene is TRBV12-3 or TRBV12-4, the J gene TRBJ1-1; D possibly corresponds to TRBD1 (6 bases). This CDR3 region has 14 residues. The germline V and J ends were trimmed by 5 bases and 7 bases, with 17 bases remaining between them. The CDR3: CASSPTGQPLEAFF. The CDR3 nucleotides are TGTGCCAGCAGTCCAACTGGACAGCCTCTTGAAGCTTTCTTT.

The CDR3 bases are TGTGCCAGCAGTGCGTCTGTGAACACCGGGGAGCTGTTTTTT. Its protein product is CASSASVNTGELFF. The rearrangement links TRBV2 to TRBJ2-2, with D uncertain. There are 14 residues in the CDR3. The V and J ends lost 4 bases and 1 base respectively, with 7 bases between them. Per the germline V gene, CDR1 is SNHLY and CDR2 is FYNNEI.

The rearrangement links TRBV6-5 to TRBJ2-5; 7 bases line up with TRBD2. J lost 7 bases, V lost 5 bases, and 10 bases had no gene match. The CDR3 has 14 residues. Germline V gives CDR1 MNHEY, CDR2 SVGAGI. CDR3 DNA: TGTGCCAGCAGTCCCCTAGCGGATGGCGGGACCCAGTACTTC. This codes for CASSPLADGGTQYF.